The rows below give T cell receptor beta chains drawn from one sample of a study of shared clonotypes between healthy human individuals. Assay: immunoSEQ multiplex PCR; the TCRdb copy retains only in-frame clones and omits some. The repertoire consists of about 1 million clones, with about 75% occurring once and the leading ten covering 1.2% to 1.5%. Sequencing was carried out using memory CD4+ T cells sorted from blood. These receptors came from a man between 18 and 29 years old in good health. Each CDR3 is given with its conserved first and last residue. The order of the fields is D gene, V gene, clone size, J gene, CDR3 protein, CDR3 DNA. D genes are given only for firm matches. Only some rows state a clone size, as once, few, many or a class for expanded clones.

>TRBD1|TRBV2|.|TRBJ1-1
CASSVRGQGNTEAFF
TGTGCCAGCAGTGTCAGGGGGCAAGGGAACACTGAAGCTTTCTTT
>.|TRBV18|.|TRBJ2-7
CASSPYGTNYEQYF
TGTGCCAGCTCACCCTACGGGACAAACTACGAGCAGTACTTC
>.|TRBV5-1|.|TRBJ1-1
CASSLEVGQNTEAFF
TGCGCCAGCAGCTTGGAGGTGGGGCAGAACACTGAAGCTTTCTTT
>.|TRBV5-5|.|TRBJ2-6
CASTRVAGANVLTF
TGTGCCAGCACCAGGGTTGCTGGGGCCAACGTCCTGACTTTC
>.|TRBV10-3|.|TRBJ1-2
CAISESTAHYGYTF
TGTGCCATCAGTGAGTCGACAGCGCACTATGGCTACACCTTC
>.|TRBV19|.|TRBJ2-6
CASTKGSSGANVLTF
TGTGCCAGTACCAAGGGTTCCTCTGGGGCCAACGTCCTGACTTTC
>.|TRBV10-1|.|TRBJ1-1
CASSAESMNTEAFF
TGCGCCAGCAGTGCCGAGAGTATGAACACTGAAGCTTTCTTT
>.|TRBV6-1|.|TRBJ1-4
CASSDYGTSGEKLFF
TGTGCCAGCAGTGACTACGGGACGTCAGGTGAAAAACTGTTTTTT
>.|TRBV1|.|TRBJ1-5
CTSRHDRGGQPQHF
TGCACCAGCAGGCATGACAGGGGTGGACAGCCCCAGCATTTT
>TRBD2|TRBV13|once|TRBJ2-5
CASSRRPKLESGGSQETQYF
TGTGCCAGCAGCCGCAGACCCAAACTAGAGAGCGGGGGGTCGCAAGAGACCCAGTACTTC
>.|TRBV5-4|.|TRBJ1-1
CASSPRGREGRTEAFF
TGTGCCAGCAGCCCGCGGGGTCGTGAGGGACGTACTGAAGCTTTCTTT